Following are 10 T cell receptor beta chains from one sample sequenced in a study of read filtering for tumor transcriptome and immune sequencing. From 300 to 400 ng of RNA, a library with molecular barcoded alpha/delta and beta/gamma adaptors was made. TCRdb passed the reads through MiXCR, listing each CDR3 protein once. The data show tens of thousands of distinct CDR3 sequences, with around 20% seen just once and more than 15% held by the top ten. The sequenced sample was a population of CD138-negative cells sorted from bone marrow. These receptors were obtained from a donor aged 40 or over with multiple myeloma.

This clonotype was seen at least ten times. V is TRBV20-1 and J is TRBJ2-3; tentative D call: TRBD2 (5 bases). Germline V gives CDR1 DFQATT, CDR2 SNEGSKA (reference sequence). This CDR3 comprises 16 residues. V lost 0 bases and J 0 bases, leaving 13 bases between the germline ends. CDR3 sequence reads: CSARDSLTGSTDTQYF. CDR3 sequence (DNA): TGCAGTGCTAGAGATTCTCTAACGGGGAGCACAGATACGCAGTATTTT.

This clonotype was recorded at least ten times. The chain joins TRBV5-4 to TRBJ1-1, with D unresolved. Deletions cut 7 bases from V and 0 bases from J, with 16 bases between. The length of the CDR3 is 15 residues. CDR1 and CDR2 from the germline V gene are SGHNT and YYREEE (reference sequence). CDR3 nucleotide sequence: TGTGCCAGCTGGGTTCAGGCCCCCGTGAACACTGAAGCTTTCTTT. It encodes CASWVQAPVNTEAFF. Full variable domain (remainder filled in from reference TRBV5-4 and TRBJ1-1): ETGVTQSPTHLIKTRGQQVTLRCSSQSGHNTVSWYQQALGQGPQFIFQYYREEENGRGNFPPRFSGLQFPNYSSELNVNALELDDSALYLCASWVQAPVNTEAFFGQGTRLTVV.

This clonotype was recorded many times. The rearrangement joins TRBV24-1 to TRBJ2-1; D might be TRBD2 (6 bases). Trimming cost V 3 bases and J 5 bases, with 16 bases left between them. Germline values: CDR1 KGHDR, CDR2 SFDVKD. There are 16 residues in the CDR3. The CDR3 is CATSDPGTDRNNEQFF. The CDR3 region has the DNA TGTGCCACCAGTGATCCCGGGACTGACCGTAACAATGAGCAGTTCTTC.

As to this clonotype: A clone one base away is much larger, so this may be a read error. V usage is TRBV5-1 and J usage is TRBJ2-7; D may be TRBD1 or TRBD2 (6 bases each). This CDR3 spans 14 amino acids. V was cut by 0 bases and J by 2 bases, with 9 bases left in between. CDR1 and CDR2 (germline): SGHRS, YFSETQ. This chain's CDR3 is CASSLVGGPYEQYF. CDR3 bases: TGCGCCAGCAGCTTGGTAGGGGGGCCCTACGAGCAGTACTTC.

This clonotype was found a few times. This chain uses TRBV23-1 with TRBJ1-5; D possibly corresponds to TRBD1 (6 bases). TRBV23-1 is an open reading frame, and its role is uncertain. Trimming cost V 0 bases and J 0 bases, with 15 bases left between them. CDR3 size: 18 residues. The CDR3 DNA is TGCGCCAGCAGTCAATCGTGGGCTACAGGGCTTAGCAATCAGCCCCAGCATTTT. Translation gives CASSQSWATGLSNQPQHF.

In this sample, this clonotype turned up once. A much more abundant neighbour one base away suggests this may be a read error. V and J are TRBV7-2 and TRBJ1-1; no reliable D call. Germline V lookup: CDR1 SGHTA, CDR2 FQGNSA. The CDR3 has 14 residues. The CDR3 DNA follows: TGTGCCAGCAGAAAAAACCACGTAAACACTGAAGCTTCCTTT. It codes for CASRKNHVNTEASF.

This clonotype was recorded many times. The V and J genes are TRBV29-1 and TRBJ1-1; a weak D match, TRBD1 (5 bases). The germline CDR1 and CDR2 sequences are SQVTM and ANQGSEA. This CDR3 region has 12 residues. CDR3: CAAWGSNTEAFF. The CDR3 nucleotides read TGCGCCGCTTGGGGGTCAAACACTGAAGCTTTCTTT.

This clonotype was counted ten times or more. CDR3 protein: CSASGGFGNEQFF. The CDR3 DNA sequence: TGCAGTGCTAGCGGGGGGTTCGGCAATGAGCAGTTCTTC. The chain combines TRBV20-1 with TRBJ2-1; TRBD2 agrees at 7 bases. Germline CDR1 DFQATT, CDR2 SNEGSKA (reference sequence). V was clipped by 3 bases and J by 6 bases; unmatched bases: 5. The CDR3 consists of 13 residues.

Turning to this clonotype: This may stem from a read error, because a much larger clone lies one nucleotide away. The chain combines TRBV4-2 with TRBJ2-5, with TRBD1 as a possible D gene (5 bases). Germline CDR1 LGHNA, CDR2 YNFKEQ. This CDR3 is 14 amino acids long. Trimming took off 7 bases at V and 2 bases at J, with 14 bases between the two ends. As DNA, the CDR3 is TGTGCCAGCATCTATCAGGGTGAGCAAGAGACCCAGTACTTC. Translated: CASIYQGEQETQYF.

Worth noting for this clonotype: It is likely a read error: a sequence one base away is far more abundant. The rearrangement links TRBV7-8 to TRBJ2-3; possibly TRBD2 for D (5 bases). The J call could be wrong; TRBJ2-7 is a better fit for the DNA end. Germline CDR1 SGHVS, CDR2 FQNEAQ. The CDR3 sequence is 14 residues long. Here the CDR3 DNA reads TGTGCCAGCAGCTTAGTGTCGGACGGGGACGAGCAGTACTTC. Residues: CASSLVSDGDEQYF.